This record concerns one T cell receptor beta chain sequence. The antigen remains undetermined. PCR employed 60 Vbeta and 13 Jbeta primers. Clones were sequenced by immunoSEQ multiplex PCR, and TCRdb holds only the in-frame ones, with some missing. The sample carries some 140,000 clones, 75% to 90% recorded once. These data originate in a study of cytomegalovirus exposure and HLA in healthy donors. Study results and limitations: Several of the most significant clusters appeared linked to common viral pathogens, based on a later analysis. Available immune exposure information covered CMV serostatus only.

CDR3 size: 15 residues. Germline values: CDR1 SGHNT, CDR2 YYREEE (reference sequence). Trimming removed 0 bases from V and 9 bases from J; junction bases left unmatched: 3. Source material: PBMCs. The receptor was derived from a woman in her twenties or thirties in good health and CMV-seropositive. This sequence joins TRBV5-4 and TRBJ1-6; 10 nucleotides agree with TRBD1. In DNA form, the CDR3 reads TGTGCCAGCAGCTTGGGAGGGACAGGGGCTTCACCCCTCCACTTT. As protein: CASSLGGTGASPLHF.